Given below is one T cell receptor beta chain in context. This sample is part of a study of shared clonotypes between healthy human individuals. Trimming took 9 bases from V and 6 from J, leaving 17 bases between them. Germline loops: CDR1 MNHEY, CDR2 SVGAGI. This CDR3 has 14 amino acids. TCRdb's copy holds only in-frame clones and misses some; the assay was immunoSEQ multiplex PCR. The data show 330,000 or so clones, roughly 70% seen once. The receptor was derived from a man aged 30 to 45 in good health. The sequenced material came from memory CD4+ T cells sorted from blood. The subset denotes: CD45RA-negative fraction. The chain has TRBV6-5 and TRBJ2-2; D ambiguous. The CDR3 loop reads CASRLWVASGELFF. The DNA of the CDR3 is TGTGCCAGTAGACTTTGGGTTGCCTCCGGGGAGCTGTTTTTT.